Listed here are 27 T cell receptor beta chains from one sample, sequenced in a study of T cell repertoires in cytomegalovirus infection. MiXCR was run by TCRdb on the reads, yielding one entry per CDR3 protein. Counted here are some 480,000 distinct CDR3 sequences, 30% to 40% occurring once; the ten biggest clones make up roughly 16%. Antigen specificity for these receptors is unknown. Sequencing used cultured PBMCs, obtained from culture after CMV antigen stimulation. These receptors all come from a human donor in good health (CMV status not recorded). Some clones in this sample may be carry-over from other donors' samples.

This clonotype showed up just a few times. The genes are TRBV10-2 and TRBJ2-3; D uncertain. Trimming pared 10 bases from V and 6 bases from J, leaving 17 bases between. The CDR3 extends over 13 amino acids. Germline CDR1 WSHSY, CDR2 SAAADI. CDR3 protein: CATDSKVEDTQYF. The CDR3 DNA reads TGCGCCACCGACTCAAAAGTGGAGGATACGCAGTATTTT.

The chain combines TRBV12-3 or TRBV12-4 with TRBJ1-1; the D is unclear. The length of the CDR3 is 13 residues. The ends were cut back, 6 bases at V and 0 bases at J, with 8 bases in the middle. In DNA, the CDR3 is TGTGCCAGCAGCCCGCAAGTGAACACTGAAGCTTTCTTT. Protein sequence: CASSPQVNTEAFF.

V usage is TRBV19 and J usage is TRBJ1-2, with D hard to call. This CDR3 is 15 amino acids long. Germline CDR1 is LNHDA and CDR2 is SQIVND (reference sequence). V lost 3 bases, J lost 1 base, and 12 bases lay in between. The CDR3 DNA sequence: TGTGCCAGTAGTATTTTGGCAGCCGGTAACTATGGCTACACCTTC. Its protein is CASSILAAGNYGYTF.

The rearrangement uses TRBV6-6 and TRBJ2-2; TRBD1 aligns across 8 bases. Germline-derived CDR1 and CDR2 are MNHNY and SVGAGI (reference sequence). The CDR3 has 15 residues. The trim removed 2 bases at V and 6 bases at J, leaving 5 bases unmatched. The CDR3 spells CASSYLYRGSGELFF. The CDR3, as DNA: TGTGCCAGCAGTTACCTTTACAGGGGGTCCGGGGAGCTGTTTTTT.

The CDR3 loop reads CASSFSLTSGSLDEQFF. In DNA form, the CDR3 reads TGTGCCAGCAGCTTCTCTCTAACTAGCGGGAGTTTGGATGAGCAGTTCTTC. The chain has TRBV11-1 and TRBJ2-1, with TRBD2 identical over 11 bases. The CDR3 is 17 residues long. CDR1 SGHAT and CDR2 FQDESV come from the germline V gene (reference sequence). The trim removed 3 bases at V and 8 bases at J, leaving 12 bases unmatched.

V gene TRBV10-3 combines with J gene TRBJ2-4; 15 bases are a match to TRBD2. CDR1 ENHRY and CDR2 SYGVKD come from the germline V gene. Trimming took 0 bases from V and 9 from J; bases not matched to a gene: 9. This CDR3 region has 18 residues. CDR3 sequence reads: CAISESLGLAGGVGIQYF. The DNA for the CDR3 is TGTGCCATCAGTGAGTCCTTGGGACTAGCGGGAGGAGTTGGCATTCAGTACTTC.

V gene TRBV9 combines with J gene TRBJ1-3; 10 positions agree with TRBD1. J gave up 0 bases and V 0 bases, and 6 bases lay outside the gene matches. The CDR3 is 18 residues long. CDR1 and CDR2 (germline): SGDLS, YYNGEE. The CDR3 loop is CASSVAGTGAFSGNTIYF. CDR3 in DNA: TGTGCCAGCAGCGTAGCTGGGACAGGGGCGTTCTCTGGAAACACCATATATTTT. Supplemented by reference TRBV9 and TRBJ1-3, the full variable domain reads DSGVTQTPKHLITATGQRVTLRCSPRSGDLSVYWYQQSLDQGLQFLIQYYNGEERAKGNILERFSAQQFPDLHSELNLSSLELGDSALYFCASSVAGTGAFSGNTIYFGEGSWLTVV.

This clonotype was picked up a small number of times. This chain joins TRBV11-2 and TRBJ2-5, with TRBD1 identical over 7 bases. The CDR3 has 15 amino acids. Per the germline V gene, CDR1 is SGHAT and CDR2 is FQNNGV. V lost 5 bases, J lost 4 bases, and 10 bases stayed unmatched. CDR3 loop: CASSRLRGRLETQYF. The CDR3 DNA sequence: TGTGCCAGCAGCCGATTAAGGGGGCGCCTAGAGACCCAGTACTTC.

This clonotype has ten or more counts. This chain connects TRBV5-1 to TRBJ2-4, with D possibly called TRBD1 or TRBD2 (6 bases each). The CDR3 contains 14 residues. Germline V gene lookup returns CDR1 SGHRS and CDR2 YFSETQ. V lost 3 bases, J lost 0 bases, and 7 bases lay in between. The CDR3: CASSSGAAKNIQYF. For the CDR3, the DNA is TGCGCCAGCAGCTCGGGGGCAGCCAAAAACATTCAGTACTTC. The complete variable domain, with remaining parts taken from reference TRBV5-1 and TRBJ2-4, reads KAGVTQTPRYLIKTRGQQVTLSCSPISGHRSVSWYQQTPGQGLQFLFEYFSETQRNKGNFPGRFSGRQFSNSRSEMNVSTLELGDSALYLCASSSGAAKNIQYFGAGTRLSVL.

The gene calls are TRBV9 and TRBJ2-5; 14 nucleotides match TRBD2. Germline CDR1 SGDLS, CDR2 YYNGEE. The CDR3 covers 16 residues. V shed 0 bases, J shed 3 bases, and the junction held 1 base outside the gene matches. The DNA of the CDR3 is TGTGCCAGCAGCGTAGCGGGACTAGCGGGAGAAGAGACCCAGTACTTC. This gives the protein CASSVAGLAGEETQYF.

A note on this clonotype: The junction departs from germline at one end; a sequencing error may be responsible. This chain uses TRBV11-2 with TRBJ2-3, with TRBD1 matching over 7 bases. The germline V gene encodes CDR1 SGHAT and CDR2 FQNNGV. This CDR3 comprises 14 residues. The CDR3 region has the DNA TGTGCCAGCAGCTTAAACAGGGGTCGCACAGATACGCATTTT. Translated, it gives CASSLNRGRTDTHF.

This rearrangement joins TRBV12-3 or TRBV12-4 to TRBJ1-6, with D tentatively TRBD1 (5 bases). This CDR3 is 14 amino acids long. Trimming left V 3 bases short and J 9 bases short, with 12 bases between. The CDR3 nucleotides read TGTGCCAGCAGTTTTACGGGGCCCGGTTCACCCCTCCACTTT. It specifies CASSFTGPGSPLHF.

This clonotype was detected only a few times. V is TRBV7-2 and J is TRBJ2-1; 7 bases fit TRBD1. Germline CDR1 reads SGHTA; CDR2 reads FQGNSA. Trimming at V came to 0 bases and at J to 7 bases, leaving 6 bases not matched to a gene. This CDR3 is built from 15 residues. The DNA for the CDR3 is TGTGCCAGCAGCTTAGCGGGGACAGTACAGAATGAGCAGTTCTTC. Translated: CASSLAGTVQNEQFF.

The chain is built from TRBV24-1 and TRBJ2-4; D uncertain. V was clipped by 5 bases and J by 10 bases, with 11 bases between them. Germline CDR1 is KGHDR and CDR2 is SFDVKD. CDR3 length equals 12 residues. DNA for the CDR3: TGTGCCACCAGTGGTCCGTCCCGGATTCAGTACTTC. Amino acid sequence: CATSGPSRIQYF.

This clonotype showed up many times. This rearrangement joins TRBV7-2 to TRBJ2-1; D is uncertain. CDR3 length equals 17 residues. The ends were cut back, 7 bases at V and 5 bases at J, with 24 bases in the middle. Germline assignment: CDR1 SGHTA and CDR2 FQGNSA. CDR3 loop: CASILRVVATPDNEQFF. The CDR3 DNA follows: TGTGCCAGCATCCTACGGGTCGTGGCAACCCCAGACAATGAGCAGTTCTTC.

The chain employs TRBV4-3 and TRBJ2-1; no reliable D call. The V gene lost 0 bases and the J gene lost 6 bases, with 12 bases spanning the gap. The CDR3 spans 15 residues. The germline V gene encodes CDR1 LGHNA and CDR2 YSLEER. The CDR3 DNA sequence: TGCGCCAGCAGCCAAGAGGTTGGCAGGACCAATGAGCAGTTCTTC. Its translation: CASSQEVGRTNEQFF.

This clonotype was counted only a few times. V usage is TRBV7-4 and J usage is TRBJ1-1; D gene ambiguous. Per the germline V gene, CDR1 is SGHVT and CDR2 is SQSDAQ. The CDR3 consists of 13 residues. Trimming shortened V by 3 bases and J by 1 base, and 6 bases separated the two germline ends. The CDR3 loop is CASSFWTNTEAFF. In DNA form, the CDR3 reads TGTGCCAGCAGCTTTTGGACGAACACTGAAGCTTTCTTT.

V usage is TRBV11-2 and J usage is TRBJ2-7; a possible D gene is TRBD1 (6 bases). Germline V gene sequence: CDR1 SGHAT, CDR2 FQNNGV. The CDR3 length is 13 residues. V lost 5 bases, J lost 9 bases, and 17 bases lay in between. The CDR3 region has the DNA TGTGCCAGCAGCCCAGAGGGGGTCGGTTGGCAGTACGTC. This encodes CASSPEGVGWQYV.

This clonotype has a handful of counts. The J gene is TRBJ2-1, the V gene TRBV12-3 or TRBV12-4; unclear D gene. V was shortened by 2 bases and J by 8 bases, with 10 bases between the two germline ends. CDR3 length: 13 residues. CDR3 DNA: TGTGCCAGCAGTTTACGGCATCTGGATGAGCAGTTCTTC. Translated, it gives CASSLRHLDEQFF.

The chain uses TRBV19 and TRBJ2-1; 9 nucleotides agree with TRBD1. Germline V CDR1 and CDR2: LNHDA, SQIVND (reference sequence). Germline trimming cut 6 bases from V and 0 bases from J; bases unmatched to any gene: 3. This CDR3 region has 15 residues. The CDR3 bases are TGTGCCAGTAGACGGGACAGGGACTCCTACAATGAGCAGTTCTTC. It translates to CASRRDRDSYNEQFF.

This clonotype has a handful of counts. CDR3 sequence: CASSRDQFTDTQYF. CDR3 DNA: TGTGCCAGCAGCCGGGATCAATTCACAGATACGCAGTATTTT. This chain uses TRBV28 with TRBJ2-3, with D perhaps matching TRBD2 (5 bases). Germline V lookup: CDR1 MDHEN, CDR2 SYDVKM. CDR3 length: 14 residues. Trimming left V 6 bases short and J 2 bases short, with 12 bases between.

This clonotype came up a few times. The V and J genes are TRBV2 and TRBJ2-3; D may be TRBD2 (5 bases). Trimming took 0 bases from V and 0 from J, leaving 7 bases between them. This CDR3 region has 15 residues. Looked up from germline, CDR1 is SNHLY and CDR2 is FYNNEI. The CDR3 spells CASSEAKRSTDTQYF. CDR3 nucleotides: TGTGCCAGCAGTGAAGCTAAGCGGAGCACAGATACGCAGTATTTT. Together with reference TRBV2 and TRBJ2-3, the CDR3 gives the full variable domain: EPEVTQTPSHQVTQMGQEVILRCVPISNHLYFYWYRQILGQKVEFLVSFYNNEISEKSEIFDDQFSVERPDGSNFTLKIRSTKLEDSAMYFCASSEAKRSTDTQYFGPGTRLTVL.

V usage is TRBV7-8 and J usage is TRBJ2-5; 8 bases map to TRBD2. Germline trimming cut 2 bases from V and 4 bases from J; bases unmatched to any gene: 6. The CDR3 covers 15 residues. The V gene's germline CDR1 is SGHVS and CDR2 FQNEAQ. The CDR3 is CASSLRGSGIETQYF. The CDR3 DNA follows: TGTGCCAGCAGCTTACGAGGTAGCGGGATAGAGACCCAGTACTTC.

This clonotype was seen more than once but under ten times. J is TRBJ1-1 and V is TRBV7-9; 8 bases fit TRBD1. The germline CDR1 and CDR2 sequences are SEHNR and FQNEAQ (reference sequence). The trim removed 0 bases at V and 3 bases at J, leaving 9 bases unmatched. CDR3 size: 17 residues. CDR3 residues: CASSLAGTGPRDTEAFF. In DNA, the CDR3 is TGTGCCAGCAGCTTAGCGGGGACAGGTCCACGGGACACTGAAGCTTTCTTT.

Only a few counts were recorded for this clonotype. The J gene is TRBJ1-4, the V gene TRBV12-5; tentative D call: TRBD1 (5 bases). Germline V gene lookup returns CDR1 LGHNT and CDR2 FRNRAP. The CDR3 extends over 13 amino acids. Trimming removed 5 bases at V and 7 bases at J, with 11 bases between. CDR3 nucleotide sequence: TGTGCTAGTGGTCTAGTGGGGGTTGAAAAACTGTTTTTT. It specifies CASGLVGVEKLFF.

The rearrangement links TRBV5-6 to TRBJ1-2, with D perhaps matching TRBD1 (5 bases). This CDR3 is 14 amino acids long. Germline V lookup: CDR1 SGHDT, CDR2 YYEEEE. V was clipped by 0 bases and J by 10 bases, with 16 bases between them. Here the CDR3 reads CASSLANGGSDYTF. Here the CDR3 DNA reads TGTGCCAGCAGCTTGGCCAACGGGGGTAGCGACTACACCTTC.

This clonotype was detected a few times. This chain joins TRBV30 and TRBJ1-2; D not resolved. The germline V gene has CDR1 GTSNPN and CDR2 SVGIG (reference sequence). The CDR3 has 14 amino acids. V lost 0 bases and J 8 bases, leaving 16 bases between the germline ends. In nucleotides, the CDR3 is TGTGCCTGGAGTGTACCAGACCCCACTGGAGGCTACACCTTC. Translating gives CAWSVPDPTGGYTF.